These T cell receptor beta chains were read from a single sample in a study of T-cell memory formation after mild COVID-19. TCRdb reanalysed the 5' RACE reads using MiXCR and keeps one entry per CDR3 protein. The data show about 560,000 distinct CDR3 sequences, about 20% seen once. The sequenced sample consisted of PBMCs or a T cell subset sorted from them (not recorded which). The source of these receptors is an adult woman who had mild COVID-19 (a few samples of this study predate the infection). Cell type and time point are not known. The conserved cysteine and the conserved F or W are not part of the CDR3 here. Each record gives: J gene, V gene, clone size, CDR3 protein. Clone sizes are given selectively: once, few, many, or a class where the clone is expanded.

>TRBJ1-2|TRBV11-2|many
ASSLGSSGIYGYT
>TRBJ2-3|TRBV13|.
ASSPRVGPRRDTQY
>TRBJ2-3|TRBV20-1|.
SALDVGGALIDTQY
>TRBJ1-1|TRBV3-1|.
ASSQDLREAF
>TRBJ1-3|TRBV7-8|few
ASSFRGRAIY
>TRBJ1-1|TRBV7-9|few
ASSTRTGNTEAF
>TRBJ2-2|TRBV7-2|.
ASSLARSGEGNTGELF
>TRBJ1-1|TRBV6-1|few
ASRLTENTEAF
>TRBJ2-1|TRBV20-1|.
SARDTAGSRSYNEQF
>TRBJ2-1|TRBV7-7|.
ASSQTNGNEQF
>TRBJ2-1|TRBV24-1|.
ATSESHSRSEQF
>TRBJ1-2|TRBV20-1|.
SAPLMRNYGYT
>TRBJ2-2|TRBV24-1|.
ATGFPNTGELF
>TRBJ2-3|TRBV7-2|few
ASSSHEAGAGDTQY
>TRBJ1-1|TRBV10-3|.
AISELYGGYTEAF
>TRBJ1-5|TRBV2|.
ASSGRSRGTLYSNQPQH
>TRBJ2-7|TRBV3-1|few
ASSRRDSFWEQY
>TRBJ2-7|TRBV3-1|.
ASSQQRSYEQY
>TRBJ2-2|TRBV7-6|.
ASSLVASGGNTGELF
>TRBJ1-1|TRBV7-9|once
ASFAGGGTEAF
>TRBJ2-7|TRBV7-9|few
ASSLEDRPTYEQY
>TRBJ1-1|TRBV7-9|few
ASSDRQGDSTEAF
>TRBJ2-1|TRBV5-5|.
ASSLAWESSYNEQF
>TRBJ2-3|TRBV21-1|.
ASSSRQLAGTDTQY
>TRBJ2-5|TRBV7-9|many
ASSFRTGGLGETQY
>TRBJ2-5|TRBV11-2|few
ASTPLWGETQY
>TRBJ1-6|TRBV5-1|.
ASTQGASSYNSPLH
>TRBJ2-5|TRBV5-1|few
ASSLSRGTSEETQY
>TRBJ2-3|TRBV7-8|.
ASSLGGRASSTDTQY
>TRBJ2-7|TRBV4-1|.
ASSHRGAGYEQY
>TRBJ2-1|TRBV29-1|few
SVSTGTGVVNNEQF
>TRBJ2-2|TRBV12-3/TRBV12-4|many
ASSPPTGELF
>TRBJ2-1|TRBV30|few
AWSVQGLHPF
>TRBJ2-2|TRBV12-3/TRBV12-4|.
ASSFPGQGLF
>TRBJ2-7|TRBV2|.
ASSQTGTGLVEQY
>TRBJ2-1|TRBV7-2|many
ASSPKSGTSGGTYNEQF
>TRBJ2-7|TRBV5-1|.
ASSLAAGTNEQY
>TRBJ2-7|TRBV4-3|.
ASSQEAGTSLRRTGADEQY
>TRBJ1-2|TRBV12-3/TRBV12-4|few
ASSREGYGYT
>TRBJ1-1|TRBV6-1|.
ASSEARTGRTEAF
>TRBJ2-1|TRBV6-2/TRBV6-3|.
ASLDRYNEQF
>TRBJ2-5|TRBV4-1|.
ASSPVGLGDRGISGGVGGTQY
>TRBJ2-5|TRBV7-9|few
ASSLAPRGEETQY
>TRBJ2-1|TRBV21-1|few
ASKSPDGRTSGTGTQDEQF
>TRBJ2-3|TRBV3-1|.
ASSQVGRAADTQY
>TRBJ2-5|TRBV6-2/TRBV6-3|.
ASSLSSVLRNHREETQY
>TRBJ1-1|TRBV19|.
ASSIPWQANTEAF
>TRBJ2-5|TRBV12-3/TRBV12-4|few
ASSWIQETQY
>TRBJ2-7|TRBV7-2|.
ASSPRPQGLSYEQY
>TRBJ2-5|TRBV4-3|.
ASSQEGIQRETQY
>TRBJ2-3|TRBV6-5|few
ASRVPGADTQY
>TRBJ1-5|TRBV2|.
ASDRAGQPQH
>TRBJ1-1|TRBV4-1|.
ASSWLDSNTEAF
>TRBJ1-1|TRBV12-3/TRBV12-4|few
ASGQGHGNTEAF
>TRBJ2-3|TRBV27|.
ASSFSTSGADTQY
>TRBJ1-5|TRBV30|.
AWSGGLAQPQH
>TRBJ2-3|TRBV7-9|few
ASSLWGDTDTQY
>TRBJ1-2|TRBV7-9|few
ASSLAGKDGYT
>TRBJ2-5|TRBV29-1|.
SVGAGGEETQY